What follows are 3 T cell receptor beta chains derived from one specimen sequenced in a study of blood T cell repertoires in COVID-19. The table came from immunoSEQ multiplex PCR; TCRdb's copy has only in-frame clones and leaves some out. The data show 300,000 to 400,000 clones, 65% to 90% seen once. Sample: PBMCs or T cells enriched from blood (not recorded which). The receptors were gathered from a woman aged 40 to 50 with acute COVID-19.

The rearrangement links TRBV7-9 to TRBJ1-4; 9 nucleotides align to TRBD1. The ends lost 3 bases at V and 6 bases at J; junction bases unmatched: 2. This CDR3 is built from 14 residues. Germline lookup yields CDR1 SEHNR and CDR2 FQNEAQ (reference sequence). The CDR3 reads CASSFGTGYEKLFF. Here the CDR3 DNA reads TGTGCCAGCAGCTTCGGGACAGGGTATGAAAAACTGTTTTTT.

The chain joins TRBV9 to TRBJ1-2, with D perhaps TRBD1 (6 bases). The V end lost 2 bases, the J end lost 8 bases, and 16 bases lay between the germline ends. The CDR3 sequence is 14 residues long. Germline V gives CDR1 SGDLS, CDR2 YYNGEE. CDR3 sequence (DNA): TGTGCCAGCAGCGTTCGGTCAGGGGCCGGGGGCTACACCTTC. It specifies CASSVRSGAGGYTF. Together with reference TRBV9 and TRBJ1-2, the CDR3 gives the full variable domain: DSGVTQTPKHLITATGQRVTLRCSPRSGDLSVYWYQQSLDQGLQFLIQYYNGEERAKGNILERFSAQQFPDLHSELNLSSLELGDSALYFCASSVRSGAGGYTFGSGTRLTVV.

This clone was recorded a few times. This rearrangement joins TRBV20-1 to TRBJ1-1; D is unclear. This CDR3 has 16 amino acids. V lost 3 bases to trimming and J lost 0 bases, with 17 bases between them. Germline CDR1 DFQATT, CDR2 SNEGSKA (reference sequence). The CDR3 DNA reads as TGCAGTGCTAGTGAGTCGGGGTCTCTCATGAACACTGAAGCTTTCTTT. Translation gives CSASESGSLMNTEAFF.